These 30 T cell receptor beta chains were sequenced from one sample in a study of blood T cell repertoires in COVID-19. Only in-frame clones appear in the TCRdb table, and some are missing; sequencing was by immunoSEQ multiplex PCR. The data contain around 440,000 clones, 88% of them singletons. Sequenced sample: peripheral blood. These receptors came from a woman aged 50 to 60 with COVID-19, enrolled during active disease.

The chain has TRBV29-1 and TRBJ2-3; 9 bases are shared with TRBD2. V was clipped by 4 bases and J by 1 base; unmatched bases: 6. Germline V CDR1 and CDR2: SQVTM, ANQGSEA. The CDR3 has 15 residues. The CDR3 reads CSVGASGGRTDTQYF. The CDR3, as DNA: TGCAGCGTTGGGGCAAGCGGGGGGCGCACAGATACGCAGTATTTT.

This chain connects TRBV19 to TRBJ2-3, with TRBD2 identical over 8 bases. V dropped 8 bases and J dropped 0; count of bases not matched to a gene: 4. The CDR3 extends over 14 amino acids. CDR1 and CDR2 from the germline V gene are LNHDA and SQIVND (reference sequence). The CDR3 here is CASSPGGSTDTQYF. The CDR3 DNA reads TGTGCCAGTTCGCCGGGGGGGAGCACAGATACGCAGTATTTT.

The rearrangement links TRBV25-1 to TRBJ2-5; 12 bases are shared with TRBD1. This CDR3 is 16 amino acids long. V lost 2 bases and J lost 5; bases outside the gene matches: 6. Germline CDR1 MGHDK, CDR2 SYGVNS. CDR3 region: CASSEAGTGGAETQYF. The CDR3, as DNA: TGTGCCAGCAGTGAAGCCGGGACAGGGGGCGCGGAGACCCAGTACTTC.

The chain is built from TRBV2 and TRBJ1-1; D is uncertain. CDR1 is SNHLY, CDR2 FYNNEI, per germline. CDR3 size: 14 residues. The germline V and J ends were trimmed by 8 bases and 0 bases, with 13 bases remaining between them. The CDR3 DNA sequence: TGTGCCAGCGAGTCTGGGCAGGTGAACACTGAAGCTTTCTTT. Its protein is CASESGQVNTEAFF.

The genes are TRBV9 and TRBJ1-1; D gene uncertain. V gave up 4 bases and J gave up 6 bases, with 19 bases separating them. CDR3 length equals 15 residues. CDR1 SGDLS and CDR2 YYNGEE come from the germline V gene. In DNA form, the CDR3 reads TGTGCCAGCAGCCCTACGAAGGGAGAGAAACCTGAAGCTTTCTTT. Its protein is CASSPTKGEKPEAFF.

Points on this clone: One end of the junction varies from germline; a read error may be responsible. The genes are TRBV7-8 and TRBJ2-1; 9 positions agree with TRBD2. Germline V gene data show CDR1 as SGHVS and CDR2 as FQNEAQ. CDR3 length: 14 amino acids. The CDR3 DNA sequence: TGTGCTAGCAGCTTAGCGGGGGCGGCCAATGAGCAGTTCTTC. It specifies CASSLAGAANEQFF.

The gene calls are TRBV5-1 and TRBJ2-3; weak D call: TRBD2 (6 bases). With 4 bases removed from V and 2 bases from J, the gap between germline ends came to 14 bases. The germline V gene has CDR1 SGHRS and CDR2 YFSETQ. CDR3 length: 15 residues. The CDR3 loop is CASSPRGHYTDTQYF. The CDR3 DNA reads as TGCGCCAGCAGCCCGCGGGGCCACTACACAGATACGCAGTATTTT.

The J gene is TRBJ1-2, the V gene TRBV12-3 or TRBV12-4, with D perhaps TRBD1 (6 bases). The CDR3 runs to 12 residues. Trimming removed 3 bases at V and 12 bases at J, with 14 bases between. The CDR3 spells CASSFAGTKNTF. The CDR3 coding sequence is TGTGCCAGCAGTTTTGCCGGGACAAAGAACACCTTC.

This clone was recorded at least ten times. This sequence joins TRBV4-2 and TRBJ1-1; a weak D match, TRBD1 (5 bases). This CDR3 region has 14 residues. The germline CDR1 and CDR2 sequences are LGHNA and YNFKEQ. Trimming cost V 1 base and J 1 base, with 7 bases left between them. CDR3 protein: CASSQAQGNTEAFF. The DNA for the CDR3 is TGTGCCAGCAGCCAAGCGCAGGGGAACACTGAAGCTTTCTTT.

The chain has TRBV11-1 and TRBJ1-1, with 9 bases aligning to TRBD1. The V gene's germline CDR1 is SGHAT and CDR2 FQDESV (reference sequence). The CDR3 loop spans 15 amino acids. After removal of 1 base from V and 4 bases from J, the junction contained 4 bases not matched to a gene. In DNA form, the CDR3 reads TGTGCCAGCAGCTTAGAGGACAGGGGTGGCACTGAAGCTTTCTTT. This gives the protein CASSLEDRGGTEAFF.

This chain connects TRBV30 to TRBJ2-1; a possible D gene is TRBD2 (6 bases). V was shortened by 0 bases and J by 5 bases, with 8 bases between the two germline ends. The CDR3 contains 13 residues. Germline V gene data show CDR1 as GTSNPN and CDR2 as SVGIG (reference sequence). The CDR3 here is CAWSVGGNNEQFF. CDR3 DNA: TGTGCCTGGAGTGTAGGAGGGAACAATGAGCAGTTCTTC.

The V call is TRBV5-1, the J call TRBJ1-3, with D possibly matching TRBD1 (6 bases). The CDR3 runs 13 residues. V lost 5 bases and J 8 bases, leaving 14 bases between the germline ends. Germline CDR1 and CDR2: SGHRS and YFSETQ. CDR3 in amino acids: CASSPGPGDTIYF. DNA for the CDR3: TGCGCCAGCAGTCCGGGCCCAGGGGACACCATATATTTT. Filled out from reference TRBV5-1 and TRBJ1-3, the complete variable domain reads KAGVTQTPRYLIKTRGQQVTLSCSPISGHRSVSWYQQTPGQGLQFLFEYFSETQRNKGNFPGRFSGRQFSNSRSEMNVSTLELGDSALYLCASSPGPGDTIYFGEGSWLTVV.

The chain recombines TRBV7-2 with TRBJ1-1, with D possibly matching TRBD1 (6 bases). Deletions cut 0 bases from V and 6 bases from J, with 11 bases between. The CDR3 length is 14 residues. Germline CDR1 and CDR2: SGHTA and FQGNSA. The DNA for the CDR3 is TGTGCCAGCAGCTTAGCGTCGGGGGGGCCTGAAGCTTTCTTT. Protein: CASSLASGGPEAFF.

This clone occurred once. The rearrangement joins TRBV6-5 to TRBJ2-7; the match to TRBD2 covers 7 bases. CDR1 is MNHEY, CDR2 SVGAGI, per germline. There are 14 residues in the CDR3. After removal of 2 bases from V and 11 bases from J, the junction contained 12 bases not matched to a gene. Here the CDR3 reads CASSYGTGRGMKYF. As DNA, the CDR3 is TGTGCCAGCAGTTACGGCACGGGGCGGGGGATGAAGTACTTC.

V gene TRBV11-2 combines with J gene TRBJ1-2, with 8 bases aligning to TRBD1. The CDR3 sequence is 16 residues long. The ends lost 3 bases at V and 2 bases at J; junction bases unmatched: 8. Germline V gene data show CDR1 as SGHAT and CDR2 as FQNNGV. The CDR3 nucleotides are TGTGCCAGCAGCTTCACCCGGACAGGGACGAACTATGGCTACACCTTC. Translated, it gives CASSFTRTGTNYGYTF.

The gene calls are TRBV6-5 and TRBJ1-1; D is ambiguous. Germline CDR1 reads MNHEY; CDR2 reads SVGAGI. The CDR3 length is 13 residues. Trimming pared 6 bases from V and 7 bases from J, leaving 15 bases between. CDR3 in DNA: TGTGCCAGCAGGTCGGGAAGTGGAGGTGAAGCTTTCTTT. It is translated as CASRSGSGGEAFF.

This rearrangement joins TRBV5-6 to TRBJ1-2, with TRBD1 matching 8 bases. The V gene's germline CDR1 is SGHDT and CDR2 YYEEEE. J lost 6 bases, V lost 0 bases, and 7 bases had no gene match. The CDR3 runs to 15 residues. CDR3 DNA: TGTGCCAGCAGCTTGGTTCCCAGGGGGCTAAATGGCTACACCTTC. Translated, it gives CASSLVPRGLNGYTF.

This clone was recorded a few times. In nucleotides, the CDR3 is TGTGCCAGTGGTTCAGACAGGGATGGGCAGCCCCAGCATTTT. Translation: CASGSDRDGQPQHF. The V gene is TRBV19, the J gene TRBJ1-5; 7 bases match TRBD1. The CDR3 consists of 14 residues. CDR1 and CDR2 (germline): LNHDA, SQIVND (reference sequence). Unmatched junction bases numbered 11, after V lost 8 bases and J lost 7 bases.

This clone was detected only once. The chain recombines TRBV30 with TRBJ2-2, with 7 bases that match TRBD1. V trimming: 4 bases; J trimming: 3 bases; junction bases outside the gene matches: 5. Germline CDR1 GTSNPN, CDR2 SVGIG (reference sequence). The CDR3 sequence is 14 residues long. In DNA form, the CDR3 reads TGTGCCTGGACCGGGGACAGTTACACCGGGGAGCTGTTTTTT. Protein sequence: CAWTGDSYTGELFF.

The chain carries TRBV19 and TRBJ1-2; 8 nucleotides agree with TRBD1. The V segment lost 7 bases and the J segment 2 bases; nucleotides outside the gene matches: 6. Germline assignment: CDR1 LNHDA and CDR2 SQIVND (reference sequence). The CDR3 loop spans 14 amino acids. The CDR3 region is CASTPQGANYGYTF. In nucleotides, the CDR3 is TGTGCCAGTACCCCCCAGGGGGCGAACTATGGCTACACCTTC.

The rearrangement joins TRBV7-3 to TRBJ1-6, with D unclear. Germline V CDR1 and CDR2: SGHTA, FQGTGA. This CDR3 contains 18 residues. Trimming stripped 5 bases from V and 0 bases from J, with 17 bases between. CDR3 bases: TGTGCCAGCAGCCCCACCCGTACTCGTAGCTCCTATAATTCACCCCTCCACTTT. Translation: CASSPTRTRSSYNSPLHF. The full variable domain, its missing parts supplied by reference TRBV7-3 and TRBJ1-6, is GAGVSQTPSNKVTEKGKYVELRCDPISGHTALYWYRQSLGQGPEFLIYFQGTGAADDSGLPNDRFFAVRPEGSVSTLKIQRTERGDSAVYLCASSPTRTRSSYNSPLHFGNGTRLTVT.

The V call is TRBV19, the J call TRBJ1-5, with D possibly TRBD1 on 5 matching bases. V gave up 5 bases and J gave up 9 bases, with 14 bases separating them. The CDR3 has 13 residues. Per the germline V gene, CDR1 is LNHDA and CDR2 is SQIVND (reference sequence). The CDR3 loop is CASSPTGSGPQHF. CDR3 nucleotides: TGTGCCAGTAGTCCCACAGGTTCGGGGCCCCAGCATTTT. The variable domain in full, with the rest retrieved from reference TRBV19 and TRBJ1-5, is DGGITQSPKYLFRKEGQNVTLSCEQNLNHDAMYWYRQDPGQGLRLIYYSQIVNDFQKGDIAEGYSVSREKKESFPLTVTSAQKNPTAFYLCASSPTGSGPQHFGDGTRLSIL.

The gene calls are TRBV5-1 and TRBJ2-1; 11 nucleotides match TRBD2. The CDR3 totals 16 residues. The V gene's germline CDR1 is SGHRS and CDR2 YFSETQ. V was pared by 0 bases and J by 9 bases, with 8 bases of the junction left unmatched. The CDR3 DNA follows: TGCGCCAGCAGCTTGGTGTTAGCGGGGGGGTCCGGTGAGCAGTTCTTC. It translates to CASSLVLAGGSGEQFF.

The chain combines TRBV5-6 with TRBJ2-5; tentative D call: TRBD2 (5 bases). This CDR3 spans 14 amino acids. The V end lost 4 bases, the J end lost 2 bases, and 12 bases lay between the germline ends. Germline V CDR1 and CDR2: SGHDT, YYEEEE. The CDR3 reads CASSEGVAQETQYF. The CDR3 DNA follows: TGTGCCAGCAGCGAGGGAGTAGCACAAGAGACCCAGTACTTC.

The CDR3 region is CASSPQTSGGADTQYF. The CDR3, as DNA: TGTGCCAGCTCACCACAGACTAGCGGGGGGGCAGATACGCAGTATTTT. V and J are TRBV18 and TRBJ2-3; 14 nucleotides match TRBD2. Germline assignment: CDR1 KGHSH and CDR2 LQKENI. There are 16 residues in the CDR3. The junction had 1 base not matched to a gene; V was cut back by 1 base and J by 4 bases.

The chain recombines TRBV24-1 with TRBJ2-1, with 8 bases that match TRBD1. J lost 7 bases, V lost 3 bases, and 13 bases had no gene match. Germline V gene lookup returns CDR1 KGHDR and CDR2 SFDVKD. CDR3 length equals 17 residues. The CDR3 sequence is CATSDTRAGGGGNEQFF. In nucleotides, the CDR3 is TGTGCCACCAGTGATACGAGAGCAGGGGGCGGAGGGAATGAGCAGTTCTTC.

The V gene is TRBV7-3, the J gene TRBJ2-3; 13 nucleotides agree with TRBD2. Germline lookup yields CDR1 SGHTA and CDR2 FQGTGA. With V trimmed by 8 bases and J by 6 bases, 5 bases remained unmatched. This CDR3 has 14 amino acids. The CDR3 region has the DNA TGTGCCAGCTCACTAGCGGGGGGGCACGATACGCAGTATTTT. It is translated as CASSLAGGHDTQYF. The complete variable domain, with remaining parts taken from reference TRBV7-3 and TRBJ2-3, reads GAGVSQTPSNKVTEKGKYVELRCDPISGHTALYWYRQSLGQGPEFLIYFQGTGAADDSGLPNDRFFAVRPEGSVSTLKIQRTERGDSAVYLCASSLAGGHDTQYFGPGTRLTVL.

V gene TRBV20-1 combines with J gene TRBJ2-6; no definite D call. V lost 3 bases and J 1 base, leaving 13 bases between the germline ends. The CDR3 spans 16 residues. Germline CDR1 is DFQATT and CDR2 is SNEGSKA (reference sequence). CDR3 residues: CSASTAVFSGANVLTF. The CDR3 nucleotides are TGCAGTGCTAGTACAGCCGTCTTTTCTGGGGCCAACGTCCTGACTTTC.

This sequence joins TRBV28 and TRBJ1-6; D is unclear. V dropped 6 bases and J dropped 10 bases, with 10 bases sitting between them. The germline CDR1 and CDR2 sequences are MDHEN and SYDVKM. The CDR3 is made up of 12 amino acids. CDR3 in amino acids: CASRTSLSPLHF. The CDR3 DNA sequence: TGTGCCAGCAGGACTTCCCTCTCACCCCTCCACTTT. The complete variable domain, with remaining parts taken from reference TRBV28 and TRBJ1-6, reads DVKVTQSSRYLVKRTGEKVFLECVQDMDHENMFWYRQDPGLGLRLIYFSYDVKMKEKGDIPEGYSVSREKKERFSLILESASTNQTSMYLCASRTSLSPLHFGNGTRLTVT.

J is TRBJ2-3 and V is TRBV4-1; maybe TRBD2 (8 bases). The CDR3 loop spans 15 amino acids. The germline V gene has CDR1 MGHRA and CDR2 YSYEKL. Between the trimmed V and J ends, which lost 7 bases and 5 bases, there was a span of 19 bases. The CDR3 nucleotides read TGCGCCAGCACCCGAGGGGGCGGGGGGATAGATACGCAGTATTTT. Its protein product is CASTRGGGGIDTQYF.